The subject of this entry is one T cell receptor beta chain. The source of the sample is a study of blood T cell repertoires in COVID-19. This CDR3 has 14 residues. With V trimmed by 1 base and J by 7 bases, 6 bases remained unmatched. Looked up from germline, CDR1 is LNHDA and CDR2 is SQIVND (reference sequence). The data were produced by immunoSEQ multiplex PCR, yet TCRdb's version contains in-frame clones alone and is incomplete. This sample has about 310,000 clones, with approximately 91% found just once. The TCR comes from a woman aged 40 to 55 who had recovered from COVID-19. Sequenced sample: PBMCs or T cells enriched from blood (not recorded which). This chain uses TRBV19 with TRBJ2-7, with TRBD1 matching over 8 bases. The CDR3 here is CASSIGTGSEEQYF. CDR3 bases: TGTGCCAGTAGTATAGGGACAGGGTCTGAGGAGCAGTACTTC.